The clone carrying this TCR beta chain came up many times. The target antigen is unknown. This CDR3 comprises 14 residues. From germline, CDR1 is SQVTM and CDR2 ANQGSEA. Unmatched junction bases numbered 4, after V lost 6 bases and J lost 1 base. A J-beta primer mix and a sample-barcoded 5' primer were used in a second PCR of about 7 to 12 cycles. TCRdb recomputed calls from the 5' RACE reads with MiXCR, one row per CDR3 protein. The table has 750,000 to 950,000 distinct CDR3 sequences, roughly 24% seen once. The data derive from a study of blood T cells in healthy people across ages. General study findings and limits: Diversity estimated from one million T cells was considered an underestimate.

This sample also appeared in a second study, on T cells of mothers and their children. As reported in that work: At a rate of 1.5 ug per 15 ul, cDNA synthesis received all of the extracted RNA. Thymic selection molds TCR recombination output in a comparable way in related and unrelated pairs.

The clonotype originates from a boy under 18 in good health. The sample comprised blood. V and J are TRBV29-1 and TRBJ2-5; TRBD1 agrees at 11 bases. The CDR3 is CSVGQGGVQETQYF. In DNA form, the CDR3 reads TGCAGCGTGGGACAGGGGGGGGTCCAAGAGACCCAGTACTTC.